These T cell receptor beta chains were read from a single sample in a study of cytomegalovirus exposure and HLA in healthy donors. TCRdb's copy holds only in-frame clones and misses some; the assay was immunoSEQ multiplex PCR. The sample has approximately 110,000 clones, more than 70% seen once. The specimen was PBMCs. These receptors all come from a woman aged 18-29 years in good health and CMV-seronegative. CDR3s include the opening cysteine and the closing phenylalanine or tryptophan. A D gene is named only where the DNA matches it firmly. Only some rows state a clone size, as once, few, many or a class for expanded clones.

>TRBD2|15|TRBV18|TRBJ2-1|NA
CASSLASGGYNEQFF
TGTGCCAGCTCCCTCGCTAGCGGGGGTTACAATGAGCAGTTCTTC
>TRBD1|16|TRBV14|TRBJ2-7|NA
CASSQGFSDRAYEQYF
TGTGCCAGCAGCCAAGGTTTCTCGGACAGGGCCTACGAGCAGTACTTC
>NA|14|TRBV2|TRBJ1-1|NA
CASRPSWGGTEAFF
TGTGCCAGCAGGCCCAGTTGGGGGGGGACTGAAGCTTTCTTT
>NA|16|TRBV4-2|TRBJ2-7|once
CASSQDWGGVTYEQYF
TGTGCCAGCAGCCAAGATTGGGGCGGGGTTACTTACGAGCAGTACTTC
>NA|13|TRBV6-5|TRBJ1-2|NA
CASSDTGPRGYTF
TGTGCCAGCAGCGACACAGGGCCGAGAGGCTACACCTTC
>TRBD1|15|TRBV6-5|TRBJ2-5|NA
CASSGRDRGQETQYF
TGTGCCAGCAGCGGCCGGGACAGGGGCCAAGAGACCCAGTACTTC
>NA|18|TRBV5-6|TRBJ2-3|NA
CASSSWGTRELVTDTQYF
TGTGCCAGCAGCTCTTGGGGTACGAGGGAGCTTGTCACAGATACGCAGTATTTT
>TRBD1|15|TRBV5-1|TRBJ2-7|NA
CASSSGQGDFYEQYF
TGCGCCAGCAGCTCGGGACAGGGGGACTTCTACGAGCAGTACTTC
>TRBD1|16|TRBV18|TRBJ2-7|NA
CASSFYPGQSSYEQYF
TGTGCCAGCTCATTCTACCCGGGACAGAGCTCCTACGAGCAGTACTTC
>NA|14|TRBV18|TRBJ2-1|NA
CASSPQGVYNEQFF
TGTGCCAGCTCACCACAGGGGGTCTACAATGAGCAGTTCTTC
>TRBD1|18|TRBV4-3|TRBJ2-4|NA
CASSQERKDRLAKNIQYF
TGCGCCAGCAGCCAGGAACGAAAGGACAGGCTAGCCAAAAACATTCAGTACTTC
>TRBD1|14|TRBV7-9|TRBJ1-2|NA
CASSITGQGFGYTF
TGTGCCAGCAGCATCACCGGACAGGGTTTTGGCTACACCTTC
>TRBD1|15|TRBV4-2|TRBJ2-2|NA
CASRPTGGATGELFF
TGTGCCAGCAGGCCTACAGGGGGAGCCACCGGGGAGCTGTTTTTT
>NA|17|TRBV11-2|TRBJ1-1|NA
CASSLAGSTGRNTEAFF
TGTGCCAGCAGCTTAGCCGGTTCGACAGGACGAAACACTGAAGCTTTCTTT